This T cell receptor (delta chain) was recovered during a study of gamma delta lymphoproliferative disorders and STAT genes. Study-level information: Gamma-chain libraries were built from at least 50 ng of genomic DNA with the LymphoTrack Dx TCRG Assay. For the delta chain, EuroClonality-NGS standard procedure was applied. General study results and limits: Controls likely had mixed maturation stages, while leukemic cells were mostly terminal effectors. Apart from a couple of gamma clonotypes, major patient clonotypes were public.

TCRdb reanalysed the multiplex PCR reads via CATT. The sample holds 1,500 to 2,000 delta-chain clones, approximately 2.5% seen once. With regard to this clone: Antigen specificity is unknown. Given a far larger clone just one base away, this is likely a sequencing read error. Other DNA sequences within the sample encode an identical CDR3.

PBMCs from patients and controls supplied the genomic DNA for sequencing. This receptor was taken from a human donor in good health. Sequenced material: blood.

CDR3 residues: CALGELASFPLYWGFQDPDKLIF. In DNA form, the CDR3 reads TGTGCCCTTGGGGAACTAGCATCCTTCCCCCTGTACTGGGGTTTTCAGGACCCCGATAAACTCATCTTT. V usage is TRDV1 and J usage is TRDJ1, with D maybe TRDD3 (7 bases). Germline values: CDR1 TSWWSYY, CDR2 QGS. CDR3 length equals 23 residues.